Listed below are T cell receptor beta chains from one sample, sequenced in a study of shared clonotypes between healthy human individuals. The method was immunoSEQ multiplex PCR; TCRdb's version includes in-frame clones alone and lacks a portion of them. The sample holds about 2.5 million clones, roughly 92% seen once. Sample: naive CD4+ T cells from PBMCs. The receptors come from a man aged 18 to 29 in good health. Some clones in this sample may be carry-over from other donors' samples. CDR3s include the opening cysteine and the closing phenylalanine or tryptophan. The D gene is left open where the match is weak. Only part of the rows carry a size: once, few, many, or a class if the clone is expanded.

J gene	V gene	clone size	CDR3 length	D gene	CDR3 DNA	CDR3 protein
TRBJ2-1	TRBV30	once	11	.	TGTGCCTGGAGTGTCTTCAATGAGCAGTTCTTC	CAWSVFNEQFF
TRBJ2-3	TRBV7-3	.	15	TRBD2	TGTGCCAGCAGCTGGGGCGGGAGGGGTGGAGATACGCAGTATTTT	CASSWGGRGGDTQYF
TRBJ2-2	TRBV11-2	.	19	TRBD2	TGTGCCAGCAGCCGACTTACCCGCGGACTAGCGGGAACGAACGGGGAGCTGTTTTTT	CASSRLTRGLAGTNGELFF
TRBJ1-1	TRBV6-6	few	12	TRBD1	TGTGCCAGCACCCGACAGGGGGCATGGGCTTTCTTT	CASTRQGAWAFF
TRBJ2-2	TRBV29-1	.	16	TRBD1	TGCAGCGTTGTTGTTAACTACAGGGGGCGAACCGGGGAGCTGTTTTTT	CSVVVNYRGRTGELFF
TRBJ1-1	TRBV18	.	14	.	TGTGCCAGCTCACCAACGGGGGGTAACACTGAAGCTTTCTTT	CASSPTGGNTEAFF
TRBJ1-1	TRBV25-1	once	15	.	TGTGCCAGCAGTGATCCTGGCAAGATGAACACTGAAGCTTTCTTT	CASSDPGKMNTEAFF
TRBJ2-7	TRBV29-1	.	14	TRBD2	TGCAGCGCGAGAGCGGGACTAGGCAGGTACGAGCAGTACTTC	CSARAGLGRYEQYF
TRBJ1-2	TRBV28	.	13	TRBD1	TGTGCCAGCAGGATGACAGGGCAATATGGCTACACCTTC	CASRMTGQYGYTF
TRBJ1-6	TRBV5-1	.	17	TRBD1	TGCGCCAGCAGCCCGGGACAGCGGAGCTCCTATAATTCACCCCTCCACTTT	CASSPGQRSSYNSPLHF
TRBJ2-7	TRBV21-1	.	16	.	TGTGCCAGCAGCCCCCGCTCTCTGCGGGGTAGCTACGAGCAGTACTTC	CASSPRSLRGSYEQYF
TRBJ2-1	TRBV9	.	16	.	TGTGCCAGCAGCGGATTGTGGGGGACGGCAGACAATGAGCAGTTCTTC	CASSGLWGTADNEQFF
TRBJ2-7	TRBV18	.	15	TRBD1	TGTGCCAGCTCACCAGGACAGGGGTCGGCCTACGAGCAGTACTTC	CASSPGQGSAYEQYF
TRBJ2-7	TRBV6-5	.	13	.	TGTGCCAGCAGTTACGGGGACGGGTACGAGCAGTACTTC	CASSYGDGYEQYF
TRBJ2-1	TRBV7-2	.	17	TRBD2	TGTGCCAGCAGCTGGACTAGCGGGGGGAGCTCCTACAATGAGCAGTTCTTC	CASSWTSGGSSYNEQFF
TRBJ2-2	TRBV7-9	.	15	TRBD1	TGTGCCAGCAGTCGACAGGGGGCGAACACCGGGGAGCTGTTTTTT	CASSRQGANTGELFF
TRBJ2-7	TRBV28	.	14	.	TGTGCCAGCAGCTCGGCAGGGGTCTCCTACGAGCAGTACTTC	CASSSAGVSYEQYF
TRBJ1-1	TRBV29-1	.	13	.	TGCAGCGCGTTCCGGGACCGGGGCACTGAAGCTTTCTTT	CSAFRDRGTEAFF
TRBJ2-6	TRBV4-1	.	18	TRBD1	TGCGCCAGCAGCCAAATGTTGAGACAGGGGTCTGGGGCCAACGTCCTGACTTTC	CASSQMLRQGSGANVLTF